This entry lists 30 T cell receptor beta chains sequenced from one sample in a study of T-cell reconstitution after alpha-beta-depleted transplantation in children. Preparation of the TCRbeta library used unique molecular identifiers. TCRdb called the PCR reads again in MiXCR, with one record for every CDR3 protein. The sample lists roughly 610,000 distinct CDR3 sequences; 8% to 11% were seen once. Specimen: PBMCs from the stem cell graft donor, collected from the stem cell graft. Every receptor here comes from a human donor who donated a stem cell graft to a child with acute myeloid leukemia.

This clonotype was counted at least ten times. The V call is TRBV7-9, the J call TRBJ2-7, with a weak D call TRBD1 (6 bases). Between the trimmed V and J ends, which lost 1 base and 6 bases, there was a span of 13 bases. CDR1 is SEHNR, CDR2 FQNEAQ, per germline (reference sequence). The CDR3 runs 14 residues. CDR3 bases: TGTGCCAGCAGCTTAGAACAGGGATCAGCCGAGCAGTACTTC. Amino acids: CASSLEQGSAEQYF.

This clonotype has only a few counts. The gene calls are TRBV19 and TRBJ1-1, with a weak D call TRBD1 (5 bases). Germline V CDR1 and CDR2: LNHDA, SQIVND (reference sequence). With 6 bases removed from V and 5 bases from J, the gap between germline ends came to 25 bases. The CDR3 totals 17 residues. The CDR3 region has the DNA TGTGCCAGTAGCCCGTGGGGAGACAGCCAAACGAGGACTGAAGCTTTCTTT. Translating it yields CASSPWGDSQTRTEAFF.

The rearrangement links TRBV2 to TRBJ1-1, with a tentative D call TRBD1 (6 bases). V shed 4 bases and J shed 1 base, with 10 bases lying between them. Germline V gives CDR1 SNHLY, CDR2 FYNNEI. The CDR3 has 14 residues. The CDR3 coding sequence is TGTGCCAGCAGTGTGGGGGCCCGGAACACTGAAGCTTTCTTT. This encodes CASSVGARNTEAFF. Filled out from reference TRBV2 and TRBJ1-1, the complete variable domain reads EPEVTQTPSHQVTQMGQEVILRCVPISNHLYFYWYRQILGQKVEFLVSFYNNEISEKSEIFDDQFSVERPDGSNFTLKIRSTKLEDSAMYFCASSVGARNTEAFFGQGTRLTVV.

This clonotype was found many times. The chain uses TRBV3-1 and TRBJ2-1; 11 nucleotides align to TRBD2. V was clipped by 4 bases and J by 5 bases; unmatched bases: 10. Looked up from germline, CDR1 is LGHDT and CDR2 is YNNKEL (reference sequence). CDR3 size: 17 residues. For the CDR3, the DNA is TGTGCCAGCAGCCGGCCTAGCGGACTAGCGGGCCACAATGAGCAGTTCTTC. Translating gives CASSRPSGLAGHNEQFF.

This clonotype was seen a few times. Here the CDR3 reads CASTRDSDNEKLFF. The CDR3, as DNA: TGTGCCAGCACCCGAGACAGCGACAATGAAAAACTGTTTTTT. The chain recombines TRBV7-2 with TRBJ1-4; perhaps TRBD1 as D (5 bases). With 7 bases removed from V and 5 bases from J, the gap between germline ends came to 14 bases. CDR3 length equals 14 residues. Germline CDR1 and CDR2: SGHTA and FQGNSA.

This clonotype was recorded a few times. As DNA, the CDR3 is TGTGCCAGCAGCCAACCCGTGGCTAGCGGGAGAGGCGGGACCCAGTACTTC. Translated: CASSQPVASGRGGTQYF. This chain connects TRBV3-1 to TRBJ2-5, with 10 bases identical to TRBD2. Germline V gene lookup returns CDR1 LGHDT and CDR2 YNNKEL (reference sequence). Germline trimming cut 2 bases from V and 7 bases from J; bases unmatched to any gene: 13. This CDR3 region has 17 residues.

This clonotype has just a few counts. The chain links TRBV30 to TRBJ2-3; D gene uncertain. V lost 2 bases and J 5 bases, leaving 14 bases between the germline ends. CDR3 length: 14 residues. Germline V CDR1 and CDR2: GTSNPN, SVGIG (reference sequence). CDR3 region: CAWSSTGSIDTQYF. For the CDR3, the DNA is TGTGCCTGGAGTTCAACCGGCTCGATAGATACGCAGTATTTT.

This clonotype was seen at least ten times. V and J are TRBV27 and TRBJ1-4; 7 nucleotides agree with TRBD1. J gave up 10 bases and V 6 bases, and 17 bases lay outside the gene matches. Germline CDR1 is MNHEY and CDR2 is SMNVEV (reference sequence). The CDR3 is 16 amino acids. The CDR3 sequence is CASSSGSDRVLGKLFF. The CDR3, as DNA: TGTGCCAGCAGCTCAGGGTCTGACAGGGTTTTAGGAAAACTGTTTTTT. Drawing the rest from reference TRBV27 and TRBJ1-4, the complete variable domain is EAQVTQNPRYLITVTGKKLTVTCSQNMNHEYMSWYRQDPGLGLRQIYYSMNVEVTDKGDVPEGYKVSRKEKRNFPLILESPSPNQTSLYFCASSSGSDRVLGKLFFGSGTQLSVL.

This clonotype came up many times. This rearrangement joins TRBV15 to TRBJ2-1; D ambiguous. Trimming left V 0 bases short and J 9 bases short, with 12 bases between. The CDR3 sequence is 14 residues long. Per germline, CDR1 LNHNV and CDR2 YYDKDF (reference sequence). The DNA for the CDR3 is TGTGCCACCAGCAGAGAGACGGGTTCGGCTGAGCAGTTCTTC. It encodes CATSRETGSAEQFF. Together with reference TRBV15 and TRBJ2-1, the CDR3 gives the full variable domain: DAMVIQNPRYQVTQFGKPVTLSCSQTLNHNVMYWYQQKSSQAPKLLFHYYDKDFNNEADTPDNFQSRRPNTSFCFLDIRSPGLGDTAMYLCATSRETGSAEQFFGPGTRLTVL.

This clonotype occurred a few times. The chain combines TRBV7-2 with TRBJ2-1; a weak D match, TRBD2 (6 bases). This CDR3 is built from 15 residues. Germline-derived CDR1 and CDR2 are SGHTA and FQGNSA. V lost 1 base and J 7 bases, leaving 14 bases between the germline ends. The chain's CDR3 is CASSLGTGVENEQFF. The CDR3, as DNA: TGTGCCAGCAGCTTAGGCACGGGAGTTGAAAATGAGCAGTTCTTC.

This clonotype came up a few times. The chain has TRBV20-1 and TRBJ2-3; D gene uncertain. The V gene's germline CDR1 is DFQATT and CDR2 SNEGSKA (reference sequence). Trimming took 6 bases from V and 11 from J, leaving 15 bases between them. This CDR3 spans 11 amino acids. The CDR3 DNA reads TGCAGTGCCAAAGTAGGTTCTTTGCAGTATTTT. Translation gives CSAKVGSLQYF.

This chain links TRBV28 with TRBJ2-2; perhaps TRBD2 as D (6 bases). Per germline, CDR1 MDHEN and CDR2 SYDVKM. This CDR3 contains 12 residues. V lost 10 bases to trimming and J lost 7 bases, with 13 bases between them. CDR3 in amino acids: CATIKEGGELFF. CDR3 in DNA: TGTGCCACCATAAAGGAGGGCGGGGAGCTGTTTTTT.

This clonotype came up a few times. This CDR3 is CAIGQGSSGANVLTF. DNA of the CDR3: TGTGCCATAGGACAGGGGAGCTCTGGGGCCAACGTCCTGACTTTC. This rearrangement joins TRBV2 to TRBJ2-6, with TRBD1 identical over 9 bases. The CDR3 runs 15 residues. Per germline, CDR1 SNHLY and CDR2 FYNNEI. J was trimmed by 0 bases and V by 10 bases; bases with no gene match: 4.

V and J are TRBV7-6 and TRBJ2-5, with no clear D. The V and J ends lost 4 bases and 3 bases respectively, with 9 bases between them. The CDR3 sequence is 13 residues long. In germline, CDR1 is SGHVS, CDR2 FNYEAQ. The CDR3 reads CASSYRVKETQYF. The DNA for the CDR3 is TGTGCCAGCAGCTATCGGGTTAAAGAGACCCAGTACTTC. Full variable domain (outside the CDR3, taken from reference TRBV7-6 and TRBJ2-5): GAGVSQSPRYKVTKRGQDVALRCDPISGHVSLYWYRQALGQGPEFLTYFNYEAQQDKSGLPNDRFSAERPEGSISTLTIQRTEQRDSAMYRCASSYRVKETQYFGPGTRLLVL.

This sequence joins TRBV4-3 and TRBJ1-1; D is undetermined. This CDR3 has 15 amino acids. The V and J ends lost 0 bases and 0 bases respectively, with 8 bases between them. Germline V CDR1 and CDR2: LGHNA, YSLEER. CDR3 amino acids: CASSQDWQLNTEAFF. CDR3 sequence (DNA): TGCGCCAGCAGCCAAGATTGGCAGCTGAACACTGAAGCTTTCTTT.

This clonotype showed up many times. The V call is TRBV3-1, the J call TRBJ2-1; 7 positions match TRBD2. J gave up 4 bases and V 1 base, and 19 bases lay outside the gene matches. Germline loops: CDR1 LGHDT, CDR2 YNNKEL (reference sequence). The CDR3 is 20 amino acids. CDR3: CASSQAFTTTGSGTYNEQFF. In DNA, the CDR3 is TGTGCCAGCAGCCAAGCTTTTACTACGACGGGCAGCGGGACTTACAATGAGCAGTTCTTC.

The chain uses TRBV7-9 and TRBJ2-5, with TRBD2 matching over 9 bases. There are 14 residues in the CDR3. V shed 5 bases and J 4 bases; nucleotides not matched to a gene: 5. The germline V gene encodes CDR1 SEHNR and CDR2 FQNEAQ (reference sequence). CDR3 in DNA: TGTGCCAGCAGCGTAAGCGGGAGGCGAGAGACCCAGTACTTC. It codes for CASSVSGRRETQYF. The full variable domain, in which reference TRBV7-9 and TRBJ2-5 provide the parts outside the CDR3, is DTGVSQNPRHKITKRGQNVTFRCDPISEHNRLYWYRQTLGQGPEFLTYFQNEAQLEKSRLLSDRFSAERPKGSFSTLEIQRTEQGDSAMYLCASSVSGRRETQYFGPGTRLLVL.

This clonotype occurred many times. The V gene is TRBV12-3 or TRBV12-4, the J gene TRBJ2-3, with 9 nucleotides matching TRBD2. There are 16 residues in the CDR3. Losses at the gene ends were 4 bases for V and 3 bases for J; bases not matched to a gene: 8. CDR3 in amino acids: CASSSRPGLATDTQYF. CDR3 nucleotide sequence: TGTGCCAGCAGTTCCCGGCCGGGACTAGCAACAGATACGCAGTATTTT.

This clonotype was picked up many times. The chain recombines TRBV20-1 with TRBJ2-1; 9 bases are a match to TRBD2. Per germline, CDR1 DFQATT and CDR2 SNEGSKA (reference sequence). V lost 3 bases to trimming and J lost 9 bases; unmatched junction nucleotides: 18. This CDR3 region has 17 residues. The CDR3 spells CSASSLGGTSPTREQFF. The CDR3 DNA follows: TGCAGTGCTAGTTCCCTAGGCGGGACTAGCCCTACGCGTGAGCAGTTCTTC.

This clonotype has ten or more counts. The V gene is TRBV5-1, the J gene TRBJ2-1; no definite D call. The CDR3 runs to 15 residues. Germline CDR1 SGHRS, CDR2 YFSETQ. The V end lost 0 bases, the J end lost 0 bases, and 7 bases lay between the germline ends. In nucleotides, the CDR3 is TGCGCCAGCAGCTTGGGTCACACCTCCTACAATGAGCAGTTCTTC. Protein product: CASSLGHTSYNEQFF.

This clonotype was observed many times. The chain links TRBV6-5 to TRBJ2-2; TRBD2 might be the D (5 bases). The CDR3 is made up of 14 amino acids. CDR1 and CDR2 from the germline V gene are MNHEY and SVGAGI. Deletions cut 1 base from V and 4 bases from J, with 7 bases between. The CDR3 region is CASSYFAGTGELFF. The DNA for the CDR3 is TGTGCCAGCAGTTACTTCGCGGGCACCGGGGAGCTGTTTTTT.

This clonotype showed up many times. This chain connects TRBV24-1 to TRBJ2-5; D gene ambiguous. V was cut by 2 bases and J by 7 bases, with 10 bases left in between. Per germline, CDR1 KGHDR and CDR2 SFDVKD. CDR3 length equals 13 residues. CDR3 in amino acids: CATSDSVLGTQYF. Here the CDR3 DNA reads TGTGCCACCAGTGATTCCGTCCTGGGGACCCAGTACTTC.

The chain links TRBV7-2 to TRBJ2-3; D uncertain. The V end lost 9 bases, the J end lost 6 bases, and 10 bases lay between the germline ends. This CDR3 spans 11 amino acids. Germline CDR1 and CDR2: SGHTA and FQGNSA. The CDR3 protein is CASNSGDTQYF. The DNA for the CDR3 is TGTGCCAGTAACTCAGGTGATACGCAGTATTTT.

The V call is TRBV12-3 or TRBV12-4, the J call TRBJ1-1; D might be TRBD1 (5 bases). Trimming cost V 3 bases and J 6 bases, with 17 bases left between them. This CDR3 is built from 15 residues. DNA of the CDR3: TGTGCCAGCAGTTTTGCAAAGTCAGGGAGACCTGAAGCTTTCTTT. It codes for CASSFAKSGRPEAFF.

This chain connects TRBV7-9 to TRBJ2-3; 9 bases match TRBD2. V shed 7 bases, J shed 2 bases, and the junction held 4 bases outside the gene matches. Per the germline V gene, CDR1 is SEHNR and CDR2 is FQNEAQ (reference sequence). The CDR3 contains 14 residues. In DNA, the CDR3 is TGTGCCAGCACCCTAGCGGGACACACAGATACGCAGTATTTT. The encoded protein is CASTLAGHTDTQYF.

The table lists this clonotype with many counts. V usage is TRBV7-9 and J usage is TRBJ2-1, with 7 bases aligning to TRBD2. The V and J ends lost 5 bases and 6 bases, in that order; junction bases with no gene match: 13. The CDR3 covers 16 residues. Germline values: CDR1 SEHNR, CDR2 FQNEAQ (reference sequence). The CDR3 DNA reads TGTGCCAGCAGCGCCTGGGAGGGAGAGATTTCCAATGAGCAGTTCTTC. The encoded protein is CASSAWEGEISNEQFF.

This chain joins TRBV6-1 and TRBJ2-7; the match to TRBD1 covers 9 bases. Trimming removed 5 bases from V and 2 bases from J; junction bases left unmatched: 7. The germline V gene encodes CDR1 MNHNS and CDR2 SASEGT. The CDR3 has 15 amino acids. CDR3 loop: CASSLGQGQTYEQYF. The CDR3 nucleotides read TGTGCCAGCAGTCTGGGACAGGGCCAAACCTACGAGCAGTACTTC.

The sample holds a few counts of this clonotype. The CDR3 loop reads CASTLSGLSTETQYF. CDR3 sequence (DNA): TGTGCCAGCACCCTCTCCGGGCTTAGTACGGAGACCCAGTACTTC. The V and J genes are TRBV12-3 or TRBV12-4 and TRBJ2-5; D is unclear. V was pared by 7 bases and J by 5 bases, with 20 bases between. The CDR3 length is 15 residues.

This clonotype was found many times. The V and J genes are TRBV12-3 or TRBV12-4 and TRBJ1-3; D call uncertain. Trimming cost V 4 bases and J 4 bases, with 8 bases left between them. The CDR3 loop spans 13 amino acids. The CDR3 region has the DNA TGTGCCAGCAGTTCCCACTCAGGAAACACCATATATTTT. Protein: CASSSHSGNTIYF.

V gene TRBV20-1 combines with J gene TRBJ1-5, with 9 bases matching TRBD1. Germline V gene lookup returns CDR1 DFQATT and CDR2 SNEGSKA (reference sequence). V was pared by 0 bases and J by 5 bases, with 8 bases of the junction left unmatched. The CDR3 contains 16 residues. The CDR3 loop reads CSAREEGQGRDQPQHF. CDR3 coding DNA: TGCAGTGCTAGAGAGGAGGGACAGGGAAGAGATCAGCCCCAGCATTTT.